The T cell receptor beta chain under discussion was sequenced for a study of cytomegalovirus exposure and HLA in healthy donors. The overall study: As an earlier analysis found, 150 million to 200 million T cells yielded approximately 100 million unique TCR beta sequences.

Comments on this clone: Its antigen is currently unknown.

Primers for the PCR totalled 60 Vbeta and 13 Jbeta. Some clones are missing from TCRdb's copy, which holds only in-frame ones; the method was immunoSEQ multiplex PCR. The sample carries around 120,000 clones, about 80% recorded once. Study results and caveats: Cytomegalovirus association was assigned to some 160 TCR beta chains.

The sequenced sample was PBMCs. The clonotype was recovered from a man aged 55 to 69 in good health and CMV-seropositive.

CDR3 bases: TGTGCCAGCAGCCCCTCGGCTAGCGGGGGCTACAATGAGCAGTTCTTC. Translating it yields CASSPSASGGYNEQFF. The chain employs TRBV13 and TRBJ2-1; 10 positions agree with TRBD2. Trimming cost V 5 bases and J 3 bases; bases outside gene matches: 7. The CDR3 totals 16 residues. CDR1 and CDR2 (germline): PRHDT, FYEKMQ (reference sequence).